Below, 27 T cell receptor beta chains from the same sample are listed, as sequenced in a study of T-cell memory formation after mild COVID-19. One entry per CDR3 protein results from TCRdb running MiXCR on the 5' RACE reads. The profile shows approximately 350,000 distinct CDR3 sequences, 10% to 15% of them singletons. The sequenced material came from PBMCs or a T cell subset sorted from them (not recorded which). These receptors were taken from a man aged 18 to 29 who had mild COVID-19 (a few samples of this study predate the infection). Cell type and time point are not known.

The chain has TRBV7-3 and TRBJ2-7, with D unclear. The CDR3 sequence is 13 residues long. Trimming shortened V by 3 bases and J by 0 bases, and 6 bases separated the two germline ends. Per the germline V gene, CDR1 is SGHTA and CDR2 is FQGTGA. The CDR3 reads CASSFESSYEQYF. CDR3 DNA sequence: TGTGCCAGCAGCTTCGAGAGCTCCTACGAGCAGTACTTC.

The rearrangement links TRBV7-9 to TRBJ2-7, with D perhaps TRBD1 or TRBD2 (5 bases each). The CDR3 has 14 residues. Germline V lookup: CDR1 SEHNR, CDR2 FQNEAQ (reference sequence). Between the trimmed V and J ends, which lost 3 bases and 2 bases, there was a span of 11 bases. CDR3 residues: CASSLGVGPYEQYF. For the CDR3, the DNA is TGTGCCAGCAGCTTGGGGGTGGGCCCCTACGAGCAGTACTTC.

At least ten counts were recorded for this clonotype. This chain links TRBV7-9 with TRBJ2-1, with 7 positions matching TRBD2. In germline, CDR1 is SEHNR, CDR2 FQNEAQ (reference sequence). The CDR3 covers 13 residues. Unmatched junction bases numbered 7, after V lost 5 bases and J lost 9 bases. The CDR3 nucleotides are TGTGCCAGCAGCCCCCCAGCGGGGTCTGAGCAGTTCTTC. It yields the protein CASSPPAGSEQFF.

A single count supports this clonotype. V is TRBV29-1 and J is TRBJ2-1; either TRBD1 or TRBD2 may fit D (5 bases each). Germline V gene sequence: CDR1 SQVTM, CDR2 ANQGSEA. The V gene lost 7 bases and the J gene lost 8 bases, with 15 bases spanning the gap. CDR3 length: 12 residues. CDR3 DNA sequence: TGCAGCGCCACGGACTTCAGGGATGAGCAGTTCTTC. Translated, it gives CSATDFRDEQFF.

J is TRBJ2-5 and V is TRBV20-1, with 10 bases identical to TRBD2. Unmatched junction bases numbered 7, after V lost 4 bases and J lost 5 bases. This CDR3 has 14 amino acids. CDR1 is DFQATT, CDR2 SNEGSKA, per germline (reference sequence). CDR3 protein: CSAKAGGPWETQYF. Here the CDR3 DNA reads TGCAGTGCTAAAGCGGGGGGGCCTTGGGAGACCCAGTACTTC.

The chain combines TRBV3-1 with TRBJ1-2; TRBD1 matches 8 bases. Trimming cost V 2 bases and J 8 bases; bases outside gene matches: 10. This CDR3 is built from 15 residues. Germline V lookup: CDR1 LGHDT, CDR2 YNNKEL (reference sequence). CDR3 sequence (DNA): TGTGCCAGCAGCCAACGTCCGGGACAGGCACCCGGCTACACCTTC. Encoded protein: CASSQRPGQAPGYTF.

The sample holds a few counts of this clonotype. The chain recombines TRBV5-1 with TRBJ2-5; possibly TRBD1 or TRBD2 for D (5 bases each). This CDR3 contains 14 residues. Germline CDR1 and CDR2: SGHRS and YFSETQ. Trimming shortened V by 5 bases and J by 2 bases, and 13 bases separated the two germline ends. The CDR3 DNA sequence: TGCGCCAGCAGTTATCCGGGACGGCAAGAGACCCAGTACTTC. Protein: CASSYPGRQETQYF.

V and J are TRBV7-9 and TRBJ1-4; the D is unclear. V dropped 6 bases and J dropped 0 bases, with 14 bases sitting between them. The length of the CDR3 is 16 residues. CDR1 SEHNR and CDR2 FQNEAQ come from the germline V gene (reference sequence). Here the CDR3 reads CASRSGRLTTNEKLFF. DNA of the CDR3: TGTGCCAGCAGGAGCGGCCGCTTGACAACTAATGAAAAACTGTTTTTT.

The chain is built from TRBV5-1 and TRBJ2-3; D gene ambiguous. Germline CDR1 is SGHRS and CDR2 is YFSETQ. This CDR3 is built from 13 residues. V lost 3 bases and J 4 bases, leaving 9 bases between the germline ends. In DNA, the CDR3 is TGCGCCAGCAGCTACGTAACCTCAGATACGCAGTATTTT. Its translation: CASSYVTSDTQYF.

This clonotype was seen only a few times. V gene TRBV5-1 combines with J gene TRBJ2-5; 7 bases map to TRBD2. The CDR3 has 18 amino acids. The V gene's germline CDR1 is SGHRS and CDR2 YFSETQ. The V gene end was trimmed by 1 base and the J gene end by 4 bases; junction bases not matched to a gene: 16. The CDR3 sequence is CASSLFGGSGTLRETQYF. CDR3 DNA: TGCGCCAGCAGCTTGTTCGGGGGGTCCGGGACCCTGCGAGAGACCCAGTACTTC.

The chain recombines TRBV2 with TRBJ1-2; D gene unclear. The germline V gene encodes CDR1 SNHLY and CDR2 FYNNEI. The CDR3 extends over 14 amino acids. V was pared by 0 bases and J by 8 bases, with 13 bases between. The CDR3 loop reads CASSEASTARGYTF. In nucleotides, the CDR3 is TGTGCCAGCAGTGAAGCTTCCACAGCTAGGGGCTACACCTTC.

V gene TRBV9 combines with J gene TRBJ2-4; 14 bases map to TRBD2. The CDR3 consists of 16 residues. Germline values: CDR1 SGDLS, CDR2 YYNGEE. Losses at the gene ends were 0 bases for V and 7 bases for J; bases not matched to a gene: 3. The CDR3 DNA is TGTGCCAGCAGCGTAGGACTAGCGGGGGGGCTGAACATTCAGTACTTC. Residues: CASSVGLAGGLNIQYF.

The chain uses TRBV20-1 and TRBJ2-1; no reliable D call. The CDR3 spans 12 residues. The germline V and J ends were trimmed by 1 base and 10 bases, with 11 bases remaining between them. Germline-derived CDR1 and CDR2 are DFQATT and SNEGSKA (reference sequence). CDR3 loop: CSARAGPTEQFF. As DNA, the CDR3 is TGCAGTGCTAGAGCGGGCCCAACGGAGCAGTTCTTC.

The V call is TRBV4-3, the J call TRBJ1-1; D gene ambiguous. The CDR3 has 13 amino acids. With 4 bases removed from V and 10 bases from J, the gap between germline ends came to 16 bases. The germline CDR1 and CDR2 sequences are LGHNA and YSLEER. The chain's CDR3 is CASSPNEQMGAFF. The CDR3 nucleotides are TGCGCCAGCAGCCCGAATGAACAGATGGGAGCTTTCTTT.

The sample holds a few counts of this clonotype. V is TRBV6-5 and J is TRBJ1-6; D not certain. This CDR3 is built from 13 residues. The V end was cut by 3 bases, the J end by 15 bases, with 15 bases between. Germline V CDR1 and CDR2: MNHEY, SVGAGI. CDR3 DNA sequence: TGTGCCAGCAGTTATCGAGGACGGACTCTCCTCCACTTT. Encoded protein: CASSYRGRTLLHF.

This clonotype has only a few counts. This rearrangement joins TRBV7-2 to TRBJ2-1, with TRBD2 identical over 8 bases. The CDR3 spans 17 residues. Germline V gene data show CDR1 as SGHTA and CDR2 as FQGNSA. Losses at the gene ends were 2 bases for V and 4 bases for J; bases not matched to a gene: 10. The DNA for the CDR3 is TGTGCCAGCAGCTTACTCCCAGCGGGGGCTTCTTACAATGAGCAGTTCTTC. This codes for CASSLLPAGASYNEQFF.

This clonotype was detected only a few times. The chain joins TRBV6-2 or TRBV6-3 to TRBJ1-1, with D hard to call. The V gene lost 2 bases and the J gene lost 5 bases, with 15 bases spanning the gap. The germline CDR1 and CDR2 sequences are MNHEY and SVGEGT. The CDR3 extends over 15 amino acids. Here the CDR3 DNA reads TGTGCCAGCAGTTACAGGGTCTCTGGATCGACTGAAGCTTTCTTT. It translates to CASSYRVSGSTEAFF.

The J gene is TRBJ1-2, the V gene TRBV11-2, with D maybe TRBD1 (6 bases). Germline V gene lookup returns CDR1 SGHAT and CDR2 FQNNGV. The CDR3 spans 12 residues. The V and J ends lost 5 bases and 8 bases respectively, with 12 bases between them. CDR3 sequence reads: CASSHGGGGYTF. The DNA of the CDR3 is TGTGCCAGCAGCCATGGGGGCGGGGGCTACACCTTC.

J is TRBJ1-6 and V is TRBV7-2; D not resolved. The CDR3 has 13 amino acids. Looked up from germline, CDR1 is SGHTA and CDR2 is FQGNSA. V lost 4 bases, J lost 7 bases, and 8 bases lay in between. The CDR3 DNA sequence: TGTGCCAGCAGCTCGGCCCCAAATTCACCCCTCCACTTT. As protein: CASSSAPNSPLHF.

This clonotype has a handful of counts. The rearrangement links TRBV29-1 to TRBJ2-3; 8 positions agree with TRBD2. The V gene's germline CDR1 is SQVTM and CDR2 ANQGSEA. With 3 bases clipped from V and 0 bases from J, the junction kept 2 bases outside the gene matches. The CDR3 loop spans 14 amino acids. The CDR3 nucleotides are TGCAGCGTTGACGGGGGGGCTAGCACAGATACGCAGTATTTT. Amino acids: CSVDGGASTDTQYF.

This clonotype showed up just a few times. The chain combines TRBV4-1 with TRBJ2-5; 7 bases fit TRBD2. This CDR3 contains 15 residues. Germline V gene data show CDR1 as MGHRA and CDR2 as YSYEKL. Germline trimming cut 0 bases from V and 3 bases from J; bases unmatched to any gene: 4. CDR3 sequence reads: CASSQDYGLEETQYF. The CDR3 nucleotides read TGCGCCAGCAGCCAAGATTATGGACTAGAAGAGACCCAGTACTTC.

The sample holds a few counts of this clonotype. This chain joins TRBV13 and TRBJ2-1; D might be TRBD1 (7 bases). Between the trimmed V and J ends, which lost 4 bases and 1 base, there was a span of 14 bases. This CDR3 contains 16 residues. Germline CDR1 and CDR2: PRHDT and FYEKMQ (reference sequence). CDR3 in amino acids: CASSSSSGGSYNEQFF. The DNA for the CDR3 is TGTGCCAGCAGCTCCTCATCAGGGGGGTCCTACAATGAGCAGTTCTTC.

This clonotype was found a few times. The chain recombines TRBV14 with TRBJ2-1; D ambiguous. The CDR3 sequence is 15 residues long. Germline CDR1 SGHDN, CDR2 FVKESK. The V end was cut by 0 bases, the J end by 4 bases, with 10 bases between. The CDR3 DNA reads TGTGCCAGCAGCCAAGAAATAATCAGTTACAATGAGCAGTTCTTC. Encoded protein: CASSQEIISYNEQFF.

This clonotype was counted at least ten times. The V call is TRBV7-2, the J call TRBJ2-7, with 8 nucleotides matching TRBD2. Germline CDR1 SGHTA, CDR2 FQGNSA. The V gene end was trimmed by 0 bases and the J gene end by 5 bases; junction bases not matched to a gene: 6. The CDR3 has 15 amino acids. The CDR3 sequence: CASSLAGRGVDEQYF. CDR3 DNA: TGTGCCAGCAGCTTAGCGGGGCGGGGGGTGGACGAGCAGTACTTC. The variable domain in full, with the rest retrieved from reference TRBV7-2 and TRBJ2-7, is GAGVSQSPSNKVTEKGKDVELRCDPISGHTALYWYRQSLGQGLEFLIYFQGNSAPDKSGLPSDRFSAERTGGSVSTLTIQRTQQEDSAVYLCASSLAGRGVDEQYFGPGTRLTVT.

This clonotype appeared a few times. The gene calls are TRBV27 and TRBJ2-1; TRBD2 matches 12 bases. Germline CDR1 and CDR2: MNHEY and SMNVEV (reference sequence). The CDR3 covers 15 residues. V shed 6 bases, J shed 10 bases, and the junction held 10 bases outside the gene matches. CDR3 loop: CASSPTSGGLWEQFF. The CDR3 DNA sequence: TGTGCCAGCAGCCCGACTAGCGGGGGCCTCTGGGAGCAGTTCTTC.

The chain employs TRBV5-1 and TRBJ2-4; either TRBD1 or TRBD2 may supply D (6 bases each). Germline assignment: CDR1 SGHRS and CDR2 YFSETQ. CDR3 length equals 14 residues. V lost 6 bases and J lost 5, with 15 bases in between. Here the CDR3 DNA reads TGCGCCAGCAAGCCGGGGGCTCAGGAAAACATTCAGTACTTC. This encodes CASKPGAQENIQYF. Drawing the rest from reference TRBV5-1 and TRBJ2-4, the complete variable domain is KAGVTQTPRYLIKTRGQQVTLSCSPISGHRSVSWYQQTPGQGLQFLFEYFSETQRNKGNFPGRFSGRQFSNSRSEMNVSTLELGDSALYLCASKPGAQENIQYFGAGTRLSVL.

In this sample, this clonotype turned up a few times. The genes are TRBV28 and TRBJ2-3, with 7 nucleotides matching TRBD1. V shed 5 bases, J shed 5 bases, and the junction held 7 bases outside the gene matches. CDR3 size: 14 residues. Germline V lookup: CDR1 MDHEN, CDR2 SYDVKM. CDR3 protein: CASSIGQDLDTQYF. CDR3 bases: TGTGCCAGCAGTATCGGACAGGACCTAGATACGCAGTATTTT. Looking up the rest from reference TRBV28 and TRBJ2-3 gives the full variable domain: DVKVTQSSRYLVKRTGEKVFLECVQDMDHENMFWYRQDPGLGLRLIYFSYDVKMKEKGDIPEGYSVSREKKERFSLILESASTNQTSMYLCASSIGQDLDTQYFGPGTRLTVL.